This TCR beta chain derives from a study of T-cell reconstitution after alpha-beta-depleted transplantation in children. Findings and limits, study-wide: The origin of high day-60 TCRbeta diversity in some patients lay in surviving recipient T cells and thymic progenitors. Two months or so post-transplant, alpha-beta T cells reportedly derived from several hundred expanded graft clones. Once a year had passed after transplant, T-cell counts and diversity came mostly from newly produced T cells.

Using unique molecular identifiers, the investigators prepared the TCRbeta library. TCRdb itself ran the PCR reads through MiXCR, one entry per CDR3 protein. The table has about 980,000 distinct CDR3 sequences, less than 30% seen once. This clonotype was seen a handful of times. Its antigen is unknown. Trimming removed 1 base from V and 8 bases from J, with 18 bases in between. The CDR3 totals 16 residues. Germline loops: CDR1 LGHNA, CDR2 YNFKEQ. The TCR sequence derives from a boy in the first two years of life who had a stem cell transplant for SCID, so the T cells may come from the graft donor. The chain is built from TRBV4-2 and TRBJ2-1; D gene uncertain. The material was PBMCs, mostly from graft donor cells, obtained 360 days after TCRalphabeta/CD19-depleted stem cell transplant. CDR3: CASSQGRFRWVDEQFF. The CDR3 coding sequence is TGTGCCAGCAGCCAAGGTCGCTTCAGATGGGTCGATGAGCAGTTCTTC.